A selection of T cell receptor beta chains follows, all from one sample in a study of blood T cell repertoires in COVID-19. TCRdb's copy holds only in-frame clones and misses some; the assay was immunoSEQ multiplex PCR. Of around 160,000 clones detected, approximately 80% appear once; the ten largest clones hold 5% to 6%. Sequenced input: PBMCs or T cells enriched from blood (not recorded which). These TCRs come from a man aged 35 to 55 who had recovered from COVID-19. CDR3s include the opening cysteine and the closing phenylalanine or tryptophan. Fields, in order: J gene, V gene, clone size, D gene, CDR3 protein. D genes are given only for firm matches. The size of a clone is reported for some rows only, either as once, few or many, or as a class for expanded clones.

j_gene: TRBJ2-7; v_gene: TRBV7-9; abundance: .; d_gene: .; CDR3aa: CASSPNPSYEQYF
j_gene: TRBJ2-7; v_gene: TRBV7-9; abundance: .; d_gene: .; CDR3aa: CASSLILTYEQYF
j_gene: TRBJ1-5; v_gene: TRBV6-2/TRBV6-3; abundance: .; d_gene: TRBD1; CDR3aa: CASSTWTGGDQPQHF
j_gene: TRBJ1-2; v_gene: TRBV3-1/TRBV3-2; abundance: once; d_gene: .; CDR3aa: CASSQGQSQRAGYTF
j_gene: TRBJ2-3; v_gene: TRBV14; abundance: once; d_gene: TRBD2; CDR3aa: CASSHRLAGAYTDTQYF
j_gene: TRBJ2-5; v_gene: TRBV9; abundance: .; d_gene: TRBD1; CDR3aa: CASSVARTGGETQYF
j_gene: TRBJ2-1; v_gene: TRBV14; abundance: .; d_gene: TRBD1; CDR3aa: CASSQAGQGFEQFF
j_gene: TRBJ1-1; v_gene: TRBV19; abundance: .; d_gene: .; CDR3aa: CACALGVSNTEAFF
j_gene: TRBJ2-1; v_gene: TRBV29-1; abundance: .; d_gene: .; CDR3aa: CSGGRGPYNEQFF
j_gene: TRBJ1-4; v_gene: TRBV5-1; abundance: .; d_gene: .; CDR3aa: CASRSGGRATNEKLFF
j_gene: TRBJ1-2; v_gene: TRBV7-3; abundance: .; d_gene: .; CDR3aa: CASGSRNPNYGYTF
j_gene: TRBJ2-5; v_gene: TRBV10-3; abundance: .; d_gene: .; CDR3aa: CAISGRDRETQYF
j_gene: TRBJ1-5; v_gene: TRBV6-1; abundance: once; d_gene: .; CDR3aa: CASSENPLSNQPRHF
j_gene: TRBJ1-2; v_gene: TRBV4-1; abundance: .; d_gene: TRBD1; CDR3aa: CASSRDRGDGYTF
j_gene: TRBJ2-3; v_gene: TRBV5-5; abundance: .; d_gene: .; CDR3aa: CASSLAPGSTDTQYF
j_gene: TRBJ2-3; v_gene: TRBV7-3; abundance: .; d_gene: TRBD2; CDR3aa: CASSLTASGGARDTQYF
j_gene: TRBJ1-1; v_gene: TRBV6-5; abundance: .; d_gene: .; CDR3aa: CASSFRQRTEAFF
j_gene: TRBJ2-4; v_gene: TRBV6-5; abundance: .; d_gene: .; CDR3aa: CASSYGRGAYQNIQYF
j_gene: TRBJ1-1; v_gene: TRBV18; abundance: .; d_gene: .; CDR3aa: CASSPRQAEGNTEAFF
j_gene: TRBJ2-1; v_gene: TRBV5-6; abundance: .; d_gene: .; CDR3aa: CASSLGVQGLHEQFF
j_gene: TRBJ2-1; v_gene: TRBV30; abundance: .; d_gene: .; CDR3aa: CAWSGQSSSYNEQFF
j_gene: TRBJ2-5; v_gene: TRBV27; abundance: .; d_gene: TRBD2; CDR3aa: CASSAGTSGAQETQYF
j_gene: TRBJ1-2; v_gene: TRBV3-1/TRBV3-2; abundance: .; d_gene: .; CDR3aa: CASSQEGGAVGYGYTF
j_gene: TRBJ1-3; v_gene: TRBV7-9; abundance: .; d_gene: TRBD1; CDR3aa: CASSLGQGAGNTIYF
j_gene: TRBJ2-5; v_gene: TRBV7-2; abundance: .; d_gene: TRBD1; CDR3aa: CASSSRGRRETQYF
j_gene: TRBJ1-6; v_gene: TRBV30; abundance: few; d_gene: .; CDR3aa: CAWSPMGSDNSPLHF
j_gene: TRBJ1-2; v_gene: TRBV19; abundance: .; d_gene: .; CDR3aa: CASHRPGNPYGYTF
j_gene: TRBJ1-2; v_gene: TRBV10-1; abundance: .; d_gene: TRBD1; CDR3aa: CASSPTGGRLAGYTF
j_gene: TRBJ2-6; v_gene: TRBV5-1; abundance: .; d_gene: .; CDR3aa: CASREQSSGANVLTF
j_gene: TRBJ1-2; v_gene: TRBV12-3/TRBV12-4; abundance: .; d_gene: TRBD1; CDR3aa: CASKTTGAYGYTF
j_gene: TRBJ1-2; v_gene: TRBV2; abundance: .; d_gene: TRBD1; CDR3aa: CASSSTRDRGEGYTF
j_gene: TRBJ1-2; v_gene: TRBV4-1; abundance: few; d_gene: TRBD1; CDR3aa: CASSQEQGNYGYTF
j_gene: TRBJ1-3; v_gene: TRBV19; abundance: .; d_gene: .; CDR3aa: CASSVGDTYSSGNTIYF
j_gene: TRBJ1-5; v_gene: TRBV6-1; abundance: .; d_gene: .; CDR3aa: CASRDTGNSNQPQHF
j_gene: TRBJ2-2; v_gene: TRBV19; abundance: .; d_gene: .; CDR3aa: CASSIQGLELFF
j_gene: TRBJ2-5; v_gene: TRBV13; abundance: .; d_gene: .; CDR3aa: CASNLKRGAEETQYF
j_gene: TRBJ1-1; v_gene: TRBV7-9; abundance: .; d_gene: TRBD1; CDR3aa: CASSLEGAASTEAFF
j_gene: TRBJ2-5; v_gene: TRBV7-3; abundance: .; d_gene: .; CDR3aa: CASSTTGNQETQYF
j_gene: TRBJ1-2; v_gene: TRBV6-5; abundance: .; d_gene: TRBD1; CDR3aa: CASSYIGGRDYGYTF
j_gene: TRBJ2-1; v_gene: TRBV7-3; abundance: .; d_gene: TRBD2; CDR3aa: CASSSTSGPNNEQFF
j_gene: TRBJ2-2; v_gene: TRBV2; abundance: once; d_gene: TRBD2; CDR3aa: CASIGGASYGELFF
j_gene: TRBJ1-1; v_gene: TRBV18; abundance: .; d_gene: .; CDR3aa: CASSPTPGDTEAFF